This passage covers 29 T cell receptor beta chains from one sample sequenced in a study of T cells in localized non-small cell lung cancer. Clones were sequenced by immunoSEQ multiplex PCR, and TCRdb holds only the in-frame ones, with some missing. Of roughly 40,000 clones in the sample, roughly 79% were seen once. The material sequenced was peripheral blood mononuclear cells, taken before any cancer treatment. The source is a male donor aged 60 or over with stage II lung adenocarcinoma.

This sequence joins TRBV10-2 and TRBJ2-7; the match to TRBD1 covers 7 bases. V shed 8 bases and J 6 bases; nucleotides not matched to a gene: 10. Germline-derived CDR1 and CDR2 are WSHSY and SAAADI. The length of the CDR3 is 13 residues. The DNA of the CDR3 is TGCGCCAGCGCGGACAGGATAGGGTCCGAGCAGTACTTC. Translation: CASADRIGSEQYF.

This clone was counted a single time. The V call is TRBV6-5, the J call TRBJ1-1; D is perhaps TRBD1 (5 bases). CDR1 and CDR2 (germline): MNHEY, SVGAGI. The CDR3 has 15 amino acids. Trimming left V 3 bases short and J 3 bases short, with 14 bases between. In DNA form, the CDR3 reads TGTGCCAGCAGTTATCTACAGGAGATTGACACTGAAGCTTTCTTT. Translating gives CASSYLQEIDTEAFF.

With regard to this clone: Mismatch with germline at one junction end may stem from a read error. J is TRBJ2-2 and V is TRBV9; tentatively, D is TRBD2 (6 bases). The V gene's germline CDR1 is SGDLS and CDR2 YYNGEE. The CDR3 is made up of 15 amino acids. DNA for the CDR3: TGTGCCAGCAGCGTAGATGGAGGGAACGCCGGGGAGCTGTTTTTT. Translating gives CASSVDGGNAGELFF.

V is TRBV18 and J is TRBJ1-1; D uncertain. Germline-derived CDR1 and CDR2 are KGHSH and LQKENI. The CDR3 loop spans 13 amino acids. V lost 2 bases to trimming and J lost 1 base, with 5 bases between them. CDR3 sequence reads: CASSPEKNTEAFF. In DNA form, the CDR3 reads TGTGCCAGCTCACCAGAGAAGAACACTGAAGCTTTCTTT.

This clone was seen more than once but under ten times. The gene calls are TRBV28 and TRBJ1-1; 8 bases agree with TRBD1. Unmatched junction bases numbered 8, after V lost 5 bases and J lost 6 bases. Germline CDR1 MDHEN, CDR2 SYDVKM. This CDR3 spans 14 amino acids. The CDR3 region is CASSPTGDRAEAFF. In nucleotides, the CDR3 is TGTGCCAGCAGTCCGACAGGGGACAGAGCTGAAGCTTTCTTT.

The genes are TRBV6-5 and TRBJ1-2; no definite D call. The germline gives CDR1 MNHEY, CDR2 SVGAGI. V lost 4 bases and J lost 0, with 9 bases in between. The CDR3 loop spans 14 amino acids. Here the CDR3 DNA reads TGTGCCAGCAGTTCCATACAAGCTAACTATGGCTACACCTTC. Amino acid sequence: CASSSIQANYGYTF.

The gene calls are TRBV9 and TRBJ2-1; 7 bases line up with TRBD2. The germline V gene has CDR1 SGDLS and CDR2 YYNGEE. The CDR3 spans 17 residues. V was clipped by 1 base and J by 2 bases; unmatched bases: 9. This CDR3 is CASSVSSTGRTYNEQFF. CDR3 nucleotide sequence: TGTGCCAGCAGCGTATCGTCTACCGGGAGGACCTACAATGAGCAGTTCTTC.

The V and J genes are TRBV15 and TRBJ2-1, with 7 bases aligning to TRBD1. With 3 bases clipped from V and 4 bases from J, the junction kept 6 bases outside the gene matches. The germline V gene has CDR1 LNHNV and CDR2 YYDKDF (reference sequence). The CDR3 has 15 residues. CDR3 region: CATSRPKGQYNEQFF. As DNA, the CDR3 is TGTGCCACCAGCAGGCCCAAGGGACAGTACAATGAGCAGTTCTTC.

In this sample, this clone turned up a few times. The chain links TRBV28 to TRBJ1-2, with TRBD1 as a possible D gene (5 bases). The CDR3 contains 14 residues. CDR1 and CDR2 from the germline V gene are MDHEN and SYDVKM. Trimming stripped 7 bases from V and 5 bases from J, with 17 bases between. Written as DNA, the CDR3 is TGTGCCAGCACTTGGGGCGACCTGAGGTATGGCTACACCTTC. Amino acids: CASTWGDLRYGYTF.

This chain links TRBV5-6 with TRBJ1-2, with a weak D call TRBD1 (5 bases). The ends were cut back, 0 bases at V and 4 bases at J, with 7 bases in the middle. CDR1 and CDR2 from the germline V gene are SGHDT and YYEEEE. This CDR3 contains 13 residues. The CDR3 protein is CASSLDRSYGYTF. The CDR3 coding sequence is TGTGCCAGCAGCTTGGACAGGAGCTATGGCTACACCTTC.

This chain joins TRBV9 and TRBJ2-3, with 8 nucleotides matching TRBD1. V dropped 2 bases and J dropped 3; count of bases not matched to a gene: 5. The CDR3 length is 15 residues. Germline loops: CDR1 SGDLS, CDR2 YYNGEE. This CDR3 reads CASSVRTGSTDTQYF. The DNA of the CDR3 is TGTGCCAGCAGCGTTCGGACAGGGTCAACAGATACGCAGTATTTT.

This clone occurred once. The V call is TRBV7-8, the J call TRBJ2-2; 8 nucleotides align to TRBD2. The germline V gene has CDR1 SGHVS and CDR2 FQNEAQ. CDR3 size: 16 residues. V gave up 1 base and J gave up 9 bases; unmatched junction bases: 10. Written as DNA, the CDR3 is TGTGCCAGCAGCTTAGTCCCAGCGGGAGTTCTGCGGGAGCTGTTTTTT. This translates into CASSLVPAGVLRELFF.

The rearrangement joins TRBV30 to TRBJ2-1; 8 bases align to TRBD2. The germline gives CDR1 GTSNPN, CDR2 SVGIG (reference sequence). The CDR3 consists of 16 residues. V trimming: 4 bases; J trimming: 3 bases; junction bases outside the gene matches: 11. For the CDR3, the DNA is TGTGCCTGGATTCCCCGTACTAGCGGAGTCTACAATGAGCAGTTCTTC. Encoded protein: CAWIPRTSGVYNEQFF.

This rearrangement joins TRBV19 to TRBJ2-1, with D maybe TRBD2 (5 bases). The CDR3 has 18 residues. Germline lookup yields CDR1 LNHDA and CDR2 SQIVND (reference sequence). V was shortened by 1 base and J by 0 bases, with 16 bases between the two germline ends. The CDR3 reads CASSIGYKAASSYNEQFF. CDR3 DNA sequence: TGTGCCAGTAGTATAGGGTATAAAGCGGCGAGCTCCTACAATGAGCAGTTCTTC.

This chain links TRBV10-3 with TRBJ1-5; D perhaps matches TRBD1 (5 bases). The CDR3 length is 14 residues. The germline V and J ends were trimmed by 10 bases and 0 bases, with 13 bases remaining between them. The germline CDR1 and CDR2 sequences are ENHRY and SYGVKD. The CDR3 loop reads CATLTGVSNQPQHF. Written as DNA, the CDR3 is TGTGCCACCTTAACGGGGGTTAGCAATCAGCCCCAGCATTTT.

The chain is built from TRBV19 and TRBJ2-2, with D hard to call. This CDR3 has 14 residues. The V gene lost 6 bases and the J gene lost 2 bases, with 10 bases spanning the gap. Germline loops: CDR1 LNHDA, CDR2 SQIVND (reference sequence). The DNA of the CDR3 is TGTGCCAGTAGACCCCGGGCCAACACCGGGGAGCTGTTTTTT. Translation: CASRPRANTGELFF. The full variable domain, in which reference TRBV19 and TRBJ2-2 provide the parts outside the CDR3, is DGGITQSPKYLFRKEGQNVTLSCEQNLNHDAMYWYRQDPGQGLRLIYYSQIVNDFQKGDIAEGYSVSREKKESFPLTVTSAQKNPTAFYLCASRPRANTGELFFGEGSRLTVL.

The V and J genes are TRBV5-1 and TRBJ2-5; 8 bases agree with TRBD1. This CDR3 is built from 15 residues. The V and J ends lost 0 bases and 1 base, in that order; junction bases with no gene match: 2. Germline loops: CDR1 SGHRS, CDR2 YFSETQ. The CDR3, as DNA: TGCGCCAGCAGCTTGGGGGACAGGACCCAAGAGACCCAGTACTTC. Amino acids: CASSLGDRTQETQYF.

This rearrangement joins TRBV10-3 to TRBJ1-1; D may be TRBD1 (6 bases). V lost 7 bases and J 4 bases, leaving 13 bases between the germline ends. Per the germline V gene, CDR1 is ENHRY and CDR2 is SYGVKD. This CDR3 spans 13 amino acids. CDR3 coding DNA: TGTGCCATCACCCAGGGGCAATCCACTGAAGCTTTCTTT. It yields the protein CAITQGQSTEAFF.

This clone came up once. CDR3: CATSLLGYNSPLHF. The CDR3 DNA is TGTGCCACCTCCCTTCTAGGCTATAATTCACCCCTCCACTTT. The genes are TRBV15 and TRBJ1-6, with D unresolved. The CDR3 is 14 residues long. The germline gives CDR1 LNHNV, CDR2 YYDKDF (reference sequence). With 8 bases removed from V and 3 bases from J, the gap between germline ends came to 11 bases.

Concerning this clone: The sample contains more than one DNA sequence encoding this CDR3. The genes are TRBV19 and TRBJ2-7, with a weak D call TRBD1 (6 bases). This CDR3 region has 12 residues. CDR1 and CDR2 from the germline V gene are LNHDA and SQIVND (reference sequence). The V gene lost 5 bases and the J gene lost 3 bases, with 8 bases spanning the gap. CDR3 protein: CASSQTGYEQYF. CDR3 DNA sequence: TGTGCCAGTAGTCAGACAGGCTACGAGCAGTACTTC.

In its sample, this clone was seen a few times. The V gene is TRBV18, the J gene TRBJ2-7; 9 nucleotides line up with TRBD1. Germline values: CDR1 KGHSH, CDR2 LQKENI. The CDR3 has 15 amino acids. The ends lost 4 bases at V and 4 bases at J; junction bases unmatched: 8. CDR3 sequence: CASSQGDRVYYEQYF. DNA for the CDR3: TGTGCCAGCTCACAAGGGGACAGGGTTTATTACGAGCAGTACTTC.

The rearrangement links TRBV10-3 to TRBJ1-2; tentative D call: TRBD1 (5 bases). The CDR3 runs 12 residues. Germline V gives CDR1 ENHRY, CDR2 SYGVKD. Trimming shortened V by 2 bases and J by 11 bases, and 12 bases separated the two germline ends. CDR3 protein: CAISEVNRHYTF. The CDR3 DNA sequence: TGTGCCATCAGTGAGGTTAACAGGCATTACACCTTC.

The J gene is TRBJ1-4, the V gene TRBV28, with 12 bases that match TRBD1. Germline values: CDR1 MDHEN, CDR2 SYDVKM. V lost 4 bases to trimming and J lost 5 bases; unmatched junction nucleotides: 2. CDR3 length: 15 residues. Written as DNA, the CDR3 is TGTGCCAGCAGTTGGGACAGGGGGCGAAATGAAAAACTGTTTTTT. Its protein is CASSWDRGRNEKLFF.

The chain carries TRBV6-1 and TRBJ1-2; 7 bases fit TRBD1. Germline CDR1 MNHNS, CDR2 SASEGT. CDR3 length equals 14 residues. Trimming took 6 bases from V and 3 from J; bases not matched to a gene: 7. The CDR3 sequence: CASSFTQGDYGYTF. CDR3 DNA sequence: TGTGCCAGCAGCTTTACTCAGGGGGACTATGGCTACACCTTC.

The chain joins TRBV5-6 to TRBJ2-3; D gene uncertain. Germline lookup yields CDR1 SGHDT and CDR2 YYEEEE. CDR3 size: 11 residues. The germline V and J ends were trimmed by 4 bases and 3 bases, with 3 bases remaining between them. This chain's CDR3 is CASSQTDTQYF. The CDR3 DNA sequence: TGTGCCAGCAGCCAAACAGATACGCAGTATTTT.

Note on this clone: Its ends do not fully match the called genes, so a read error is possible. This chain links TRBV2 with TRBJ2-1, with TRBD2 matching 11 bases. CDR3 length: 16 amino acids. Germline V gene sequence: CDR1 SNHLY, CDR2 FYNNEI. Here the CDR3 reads CASRATSGRIANGQFF. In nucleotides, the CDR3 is TGTGCCAGCAGGGCAACTAGCGGGAGAATAGCTAATGGGCAGTTCTTC. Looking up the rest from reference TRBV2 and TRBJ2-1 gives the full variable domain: EPEVTQTPSHQVTQMGQEVILRCVPISNHLYFYWYRQILGQKVEFLVSFYNNEISEKSEIFDDQFSVERPDGSNFTLKIRSTKLEDSAMYFCASRATSGRIANGQFFGPGTRLTVL.

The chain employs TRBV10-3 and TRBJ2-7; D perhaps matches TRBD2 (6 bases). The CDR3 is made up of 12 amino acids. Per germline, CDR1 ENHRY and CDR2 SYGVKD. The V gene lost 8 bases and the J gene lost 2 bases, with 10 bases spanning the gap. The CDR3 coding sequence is TGTGCCATCGGGGCGGGACCCTACGAGCAGTACTTC. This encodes CAIGAGPYEQYF.

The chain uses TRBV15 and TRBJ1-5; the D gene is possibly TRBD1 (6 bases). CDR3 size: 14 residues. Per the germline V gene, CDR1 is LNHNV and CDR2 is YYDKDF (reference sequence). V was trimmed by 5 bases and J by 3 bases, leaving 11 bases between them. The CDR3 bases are TGTGCCACCAGCCCCACAGGGAACAATCAGCCCCAGCATTTT. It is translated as CATSPTGNNQPQHF.

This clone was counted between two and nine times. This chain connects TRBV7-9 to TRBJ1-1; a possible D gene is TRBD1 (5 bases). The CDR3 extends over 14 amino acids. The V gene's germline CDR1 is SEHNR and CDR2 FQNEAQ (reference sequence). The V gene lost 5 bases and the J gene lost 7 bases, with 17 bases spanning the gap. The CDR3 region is CASSGLTASYEAFF. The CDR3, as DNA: TGTGCCAGCAGCGGACTGACAGCCTCCTATGAAGCTTTCTTT.